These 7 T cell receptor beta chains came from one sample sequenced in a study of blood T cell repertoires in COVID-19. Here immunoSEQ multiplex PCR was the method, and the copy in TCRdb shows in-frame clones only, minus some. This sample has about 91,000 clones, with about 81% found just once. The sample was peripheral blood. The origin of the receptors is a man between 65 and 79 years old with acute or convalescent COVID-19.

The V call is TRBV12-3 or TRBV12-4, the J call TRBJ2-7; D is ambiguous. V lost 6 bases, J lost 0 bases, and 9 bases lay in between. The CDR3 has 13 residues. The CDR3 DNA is TGTGCCAGCAGCCCCCTCCTCTCCTACGAGCAGTACTTC. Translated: CASSPLLSYEQYF.

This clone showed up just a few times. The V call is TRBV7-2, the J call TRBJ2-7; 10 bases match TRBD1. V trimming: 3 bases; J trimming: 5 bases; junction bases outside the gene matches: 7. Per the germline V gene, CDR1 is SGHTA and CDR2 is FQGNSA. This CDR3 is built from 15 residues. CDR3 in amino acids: CASSLDPGQGNEQYF. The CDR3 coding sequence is TGTGCCAGCAGCTTGGATCCGGGACAGGGGAACGAGCAGTACTTC.

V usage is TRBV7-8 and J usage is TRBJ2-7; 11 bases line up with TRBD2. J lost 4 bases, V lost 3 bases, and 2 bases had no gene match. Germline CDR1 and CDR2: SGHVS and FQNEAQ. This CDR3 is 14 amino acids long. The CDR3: CASSFSSGRYEQYF. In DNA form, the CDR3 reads TGTGCCAGCAGCTTTTCTAGCGGGAGGTACGAGCAGTACTTC.

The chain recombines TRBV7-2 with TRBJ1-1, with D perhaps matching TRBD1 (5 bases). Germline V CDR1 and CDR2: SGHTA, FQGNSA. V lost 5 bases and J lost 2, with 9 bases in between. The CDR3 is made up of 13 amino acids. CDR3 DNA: TGTGCCAGCAGCCATGACAGCAACACTGAAGCTTTCTTT. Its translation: CASSHDSNTEAFF.

CDR3 nucleotide sequence: TGTGCCAGCAGCCTGTCGTCCGGGACAGTTAGCAATGAGCAGTTCTTC. Its protein is CASSLSSGTVSNEQFF. This chain links TRBV11-3 with TRBJ2-1, with 7 bases identical to TRBD1. Germline CDR1 is SGHNT and CDR2 is YENEEA. The CDR3 extends over 16 amino acids. V lost 5 bases and J lost 6; bases outside the gene matches: 13.

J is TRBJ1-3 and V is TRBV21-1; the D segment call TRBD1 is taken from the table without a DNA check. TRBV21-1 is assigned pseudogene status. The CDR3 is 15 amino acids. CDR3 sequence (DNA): TGTGCCAGCAGCAAAATCAGGTTCTCTGGAAACACCATATATTTT. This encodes CASSKIRFSGNTIYF.

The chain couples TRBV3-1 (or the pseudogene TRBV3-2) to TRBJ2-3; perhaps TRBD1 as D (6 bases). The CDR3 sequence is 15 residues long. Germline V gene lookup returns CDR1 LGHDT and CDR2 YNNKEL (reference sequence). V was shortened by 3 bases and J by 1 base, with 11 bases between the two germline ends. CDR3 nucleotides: TGTGCCAGCAGCCAGGGGGCCGGGGGCACAGATACGCAGTATTTT. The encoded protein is CASSQGAGGTDTQYF.